The rows below give T cell receptor beta chains drawn from one sample of a study of cytomegalovirus exposure and HLA in healthy donors. Assay used: immunoSEQ multiplex PCR; TCRdb lists only in-frame clones, some missing. The data contain 90,000 to 150,000 clones, around two thirds of them singletons. Source material: PBMCs. The receptors shown here come from a woman in her forties in good health and CMV-seropositive. The conserved cysteine and the conserved F or W are not part of the CDR3 here. Some rows have no size entry. The others give once, few or many, or a class for an expanded clone.

TRBJ2-1,TRBV15,NA,ATSRDPGLANEQF
TRBJ2-4,TRBV29-1,NA,SVELAGGILAKNIQY
TRBJ1-5,TRBV6-5,few,ATQGPNQPQH
TRBJ2-7,TRBV7-2,NA,ASSLFPFSGGNEQY
TRBJ2-2,TRBV25-1,few,ASNPSWGQGDTGELF
TRBJ1-5,TRBV5-1,few,ASSLVRVALRDQPQH
TRBJ1-5,TRBV9,NA,ASSPGGGNQPQH
TRBJ2-5,TRBV2,NA,ASSEEAQETQY
TRBJ1-2,TRBV18,NA,ASSVGQSYGYT
TRBJ1-5,TRBV29-1,few,SAVTGVGYSNQPQH
TRBJ2-1,TRBV5-4,NA,ASASAGGPRWTYNEQF
TRBJ2-2,TRBV27,NA,ASTSTRGGSPTNTGELF
TRBJ2-5,TRBV4-1,few,ASSQRTGRETQY
TRBJ2-2,TRBV11-3,NA,ASSSYTGELF
TRBJ1-1,TRBV4-2,NA,ASSHDRQGQGNTEAF
TRBJ2-3,TRBV7-9,NA,ASSLTSGGADTQY
TRBJ1-2,TRBV19,NA,ASSIQGAGGYT
TRBJ2-1,TRBV6-5,once,ASRLAGGNEQF
TRBJ2-1,TRBV15,few,ATSRDTGAYNEQF
TRBJ2-2,TRBV7-3,once,ASSLRQANTGELF
TRBJ1-2,TRBV18,NA,ASSEDRGKHYGYT
TRBJ2-1,TRBV7-2,once,ASSNHGQASGASGQF
TRBJ1-5,TRBV6-1,NA,ASSVGQPQPQH
TRBJ2-7,TRBV5-1,NA,ASSLGGPATSYEQY
TRBJ2-3,TRBV9,NA,ASSVVGRGQTDTQY
TRBJ1-5,TRBV4-1,once,ASSQTGGVNQPQH
TRBJ1-1,TRBV7-2,NA,ASSFQVYTEAF
TRBJ1-1,TRBV7-9,NA,ASSLQGVNTEAF